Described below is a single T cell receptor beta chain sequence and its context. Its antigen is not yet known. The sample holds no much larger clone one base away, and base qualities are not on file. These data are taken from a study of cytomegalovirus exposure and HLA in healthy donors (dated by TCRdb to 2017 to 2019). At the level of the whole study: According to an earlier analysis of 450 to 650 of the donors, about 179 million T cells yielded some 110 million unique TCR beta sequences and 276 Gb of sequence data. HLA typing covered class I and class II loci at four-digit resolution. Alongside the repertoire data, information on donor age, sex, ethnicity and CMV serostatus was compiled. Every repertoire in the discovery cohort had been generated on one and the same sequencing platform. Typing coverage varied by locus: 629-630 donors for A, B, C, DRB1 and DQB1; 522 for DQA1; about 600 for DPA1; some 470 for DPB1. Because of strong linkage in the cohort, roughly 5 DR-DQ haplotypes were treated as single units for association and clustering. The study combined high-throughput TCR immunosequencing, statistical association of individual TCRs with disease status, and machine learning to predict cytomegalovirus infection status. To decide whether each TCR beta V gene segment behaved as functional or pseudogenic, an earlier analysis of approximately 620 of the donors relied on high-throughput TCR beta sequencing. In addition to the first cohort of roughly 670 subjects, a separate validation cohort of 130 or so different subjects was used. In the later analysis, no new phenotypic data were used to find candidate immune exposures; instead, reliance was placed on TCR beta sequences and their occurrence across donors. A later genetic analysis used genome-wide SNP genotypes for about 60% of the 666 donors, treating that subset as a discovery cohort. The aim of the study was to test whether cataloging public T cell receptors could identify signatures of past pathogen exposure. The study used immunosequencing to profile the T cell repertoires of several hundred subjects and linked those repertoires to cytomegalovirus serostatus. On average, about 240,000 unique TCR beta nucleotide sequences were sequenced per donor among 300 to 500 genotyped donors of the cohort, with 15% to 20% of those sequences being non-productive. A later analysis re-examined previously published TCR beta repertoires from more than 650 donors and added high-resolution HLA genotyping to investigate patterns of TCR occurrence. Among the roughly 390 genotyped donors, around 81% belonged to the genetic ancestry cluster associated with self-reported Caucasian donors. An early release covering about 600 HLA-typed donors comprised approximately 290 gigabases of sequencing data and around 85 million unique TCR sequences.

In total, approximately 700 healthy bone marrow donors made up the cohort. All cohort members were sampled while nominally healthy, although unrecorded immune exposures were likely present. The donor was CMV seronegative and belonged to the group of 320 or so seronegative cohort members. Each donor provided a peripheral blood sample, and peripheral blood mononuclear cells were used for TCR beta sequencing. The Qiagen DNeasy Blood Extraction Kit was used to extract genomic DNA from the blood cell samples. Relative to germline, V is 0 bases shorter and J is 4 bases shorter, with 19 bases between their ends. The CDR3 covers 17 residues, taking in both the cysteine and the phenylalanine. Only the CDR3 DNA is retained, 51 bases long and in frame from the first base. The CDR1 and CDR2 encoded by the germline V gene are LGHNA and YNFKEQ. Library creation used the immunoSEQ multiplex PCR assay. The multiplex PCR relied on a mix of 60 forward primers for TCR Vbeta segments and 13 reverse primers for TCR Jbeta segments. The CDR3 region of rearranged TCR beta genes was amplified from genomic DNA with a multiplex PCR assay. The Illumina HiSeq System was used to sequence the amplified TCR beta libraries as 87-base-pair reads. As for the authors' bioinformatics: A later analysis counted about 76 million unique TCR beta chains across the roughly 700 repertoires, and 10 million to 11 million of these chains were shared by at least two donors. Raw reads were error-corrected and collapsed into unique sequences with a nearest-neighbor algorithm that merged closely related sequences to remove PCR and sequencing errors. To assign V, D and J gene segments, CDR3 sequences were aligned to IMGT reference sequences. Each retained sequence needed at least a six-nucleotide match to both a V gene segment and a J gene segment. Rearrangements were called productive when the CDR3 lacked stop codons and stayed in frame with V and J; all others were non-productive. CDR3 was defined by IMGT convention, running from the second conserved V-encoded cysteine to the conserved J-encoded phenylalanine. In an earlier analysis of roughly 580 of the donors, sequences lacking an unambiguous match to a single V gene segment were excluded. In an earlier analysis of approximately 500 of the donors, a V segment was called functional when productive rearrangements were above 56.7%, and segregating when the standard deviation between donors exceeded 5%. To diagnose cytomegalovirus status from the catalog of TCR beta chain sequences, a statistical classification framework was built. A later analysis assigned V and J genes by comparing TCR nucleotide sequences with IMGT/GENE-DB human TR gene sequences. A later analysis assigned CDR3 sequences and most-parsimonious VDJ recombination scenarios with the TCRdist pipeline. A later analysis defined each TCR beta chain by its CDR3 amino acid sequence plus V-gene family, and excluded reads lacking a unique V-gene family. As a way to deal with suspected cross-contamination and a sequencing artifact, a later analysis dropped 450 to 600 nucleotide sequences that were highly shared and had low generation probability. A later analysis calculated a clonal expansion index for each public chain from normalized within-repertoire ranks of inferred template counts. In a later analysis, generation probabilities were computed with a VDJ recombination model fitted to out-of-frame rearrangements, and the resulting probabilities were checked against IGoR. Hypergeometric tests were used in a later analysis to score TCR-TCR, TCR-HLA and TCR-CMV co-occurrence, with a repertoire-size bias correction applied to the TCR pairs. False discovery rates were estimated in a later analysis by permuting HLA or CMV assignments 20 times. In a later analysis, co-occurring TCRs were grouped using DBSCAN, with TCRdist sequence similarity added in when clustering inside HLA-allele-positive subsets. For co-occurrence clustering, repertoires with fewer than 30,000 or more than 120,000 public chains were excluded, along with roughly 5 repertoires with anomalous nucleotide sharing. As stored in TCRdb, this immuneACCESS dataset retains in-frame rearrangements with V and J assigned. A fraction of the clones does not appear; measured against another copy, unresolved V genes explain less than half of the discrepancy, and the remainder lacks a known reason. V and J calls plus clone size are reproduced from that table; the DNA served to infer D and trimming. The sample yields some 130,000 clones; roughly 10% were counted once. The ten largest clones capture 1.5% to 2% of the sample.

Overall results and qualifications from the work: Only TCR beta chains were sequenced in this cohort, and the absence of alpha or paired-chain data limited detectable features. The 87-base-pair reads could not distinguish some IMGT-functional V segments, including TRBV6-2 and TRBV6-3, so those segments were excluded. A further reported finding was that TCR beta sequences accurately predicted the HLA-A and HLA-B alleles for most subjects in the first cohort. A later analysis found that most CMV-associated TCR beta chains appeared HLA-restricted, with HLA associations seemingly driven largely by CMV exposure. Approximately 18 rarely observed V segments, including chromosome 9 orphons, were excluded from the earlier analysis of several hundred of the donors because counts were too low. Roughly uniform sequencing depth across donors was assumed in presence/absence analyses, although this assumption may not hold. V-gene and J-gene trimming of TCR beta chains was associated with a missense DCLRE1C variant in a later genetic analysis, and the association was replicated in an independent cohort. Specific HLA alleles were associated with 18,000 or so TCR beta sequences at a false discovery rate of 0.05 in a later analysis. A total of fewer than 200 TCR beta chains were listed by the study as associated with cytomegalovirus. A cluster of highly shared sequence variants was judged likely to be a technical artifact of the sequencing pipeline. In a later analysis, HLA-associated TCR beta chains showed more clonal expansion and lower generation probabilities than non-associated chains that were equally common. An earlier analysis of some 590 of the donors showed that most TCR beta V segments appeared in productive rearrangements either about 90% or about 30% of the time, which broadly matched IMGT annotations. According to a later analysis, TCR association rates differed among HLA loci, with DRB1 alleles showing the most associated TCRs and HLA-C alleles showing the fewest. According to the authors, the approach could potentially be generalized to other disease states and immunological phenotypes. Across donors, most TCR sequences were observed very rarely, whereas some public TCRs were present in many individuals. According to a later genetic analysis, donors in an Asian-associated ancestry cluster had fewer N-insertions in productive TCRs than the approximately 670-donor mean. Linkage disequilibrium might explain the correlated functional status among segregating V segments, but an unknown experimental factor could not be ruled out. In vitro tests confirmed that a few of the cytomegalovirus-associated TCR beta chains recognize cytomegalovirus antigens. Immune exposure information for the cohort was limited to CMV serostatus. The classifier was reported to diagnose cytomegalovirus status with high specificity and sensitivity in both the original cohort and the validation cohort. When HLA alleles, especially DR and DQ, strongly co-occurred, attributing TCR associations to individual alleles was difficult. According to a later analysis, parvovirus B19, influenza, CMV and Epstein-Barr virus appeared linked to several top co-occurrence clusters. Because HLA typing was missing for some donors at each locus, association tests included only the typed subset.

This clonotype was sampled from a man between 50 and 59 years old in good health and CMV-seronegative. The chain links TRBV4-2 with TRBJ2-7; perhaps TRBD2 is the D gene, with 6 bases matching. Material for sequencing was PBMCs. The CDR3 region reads CASSQEVTRGGGYEQYF. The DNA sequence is TGTGCCAGCAGCCAAGAAGTAACTCGGGGAGGCGGTTACGAGCAGTACTTC.